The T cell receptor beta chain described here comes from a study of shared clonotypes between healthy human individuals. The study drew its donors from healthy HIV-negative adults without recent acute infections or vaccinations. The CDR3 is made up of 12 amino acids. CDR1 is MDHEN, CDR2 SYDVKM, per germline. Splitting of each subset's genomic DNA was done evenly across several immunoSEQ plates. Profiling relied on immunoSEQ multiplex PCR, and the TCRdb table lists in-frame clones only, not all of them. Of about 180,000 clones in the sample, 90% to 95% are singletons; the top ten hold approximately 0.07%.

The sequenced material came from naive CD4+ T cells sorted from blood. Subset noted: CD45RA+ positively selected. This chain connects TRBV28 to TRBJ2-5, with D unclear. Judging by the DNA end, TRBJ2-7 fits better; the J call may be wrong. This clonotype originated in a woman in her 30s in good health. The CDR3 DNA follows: TGTGCCAGCAGTTTGGACCTCTACGAGCAGTACTTC. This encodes CASSLDLYEQYF.